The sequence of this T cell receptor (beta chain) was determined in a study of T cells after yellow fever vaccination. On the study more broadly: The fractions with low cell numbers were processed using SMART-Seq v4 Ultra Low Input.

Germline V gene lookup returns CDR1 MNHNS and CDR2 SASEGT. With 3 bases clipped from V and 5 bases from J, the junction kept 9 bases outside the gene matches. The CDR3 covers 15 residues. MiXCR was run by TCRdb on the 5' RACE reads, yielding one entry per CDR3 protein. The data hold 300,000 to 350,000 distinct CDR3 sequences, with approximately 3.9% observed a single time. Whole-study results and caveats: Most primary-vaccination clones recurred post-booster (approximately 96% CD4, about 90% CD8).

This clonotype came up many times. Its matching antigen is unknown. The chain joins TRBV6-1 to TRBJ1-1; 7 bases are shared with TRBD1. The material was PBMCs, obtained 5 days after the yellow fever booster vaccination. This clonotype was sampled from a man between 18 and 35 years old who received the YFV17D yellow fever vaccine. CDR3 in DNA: TGTGCCAGCAGTGAGGCGACAGGGAGGGGTACTGAAGCTTTCTTT. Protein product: CASSEATGRGTEAFF.